This entry lists 9 T cell receptor beta chains sequenced from one sample in a study of T cells in Graves' hyperthyroidism and ophthalmopathy. TCR beta CDR3 sequences were amplified from RNA transcripts. Carried out on the TCR CDR3, a first-round RT-PCR used the HTBI primer set. TCRdb processed the multiplex PCR reads anew with MiXCR; each CDR3 protein has one entry. The data show some 210,000 distinct CDR3 sequences, approximately 17% seen once. The sample comprised blood. The receptor set was obtained from a man aged 45-60 years with Graves' hyperthyroidism.

A word on this clonotype: A much bigger clone sits one base away, suggesting this may be a read error. This chain connects TRBV2 to TRBJ2-1, with TRBD2 as a possible D gene (6 bases). CDR1 SNHLY and CDR2 FYNNEI come from the germline V gene. The CDR3 is 14 residues long. In DNA, the CDR3 is TGTGCCAGCAGTAAGGACTATAACTACGATGAGCAGTTCTTC. Encoded protein: CASSKDYNYDEQFF.

This chain joins TRBV3-1 and TRBJ1-1, with 10 bases that match TRBD1. CDR3 length: 14 residues. Germline CDR1 LGHDT, CDR2 YNNKEL (reference sequence). The trim removed 3 bases at V and 4 bases at J, leaving 2 bases unmatched. The CDR3 region is CASSHGDRGTEAFF. CDR3 coding DNA: TGTGCCAGCAGCCACGGGGACAGGGGCACTGAAGCTTTCTTT. The complete variable domain, with remaining parts taken from reference TRBV3-1 and TRBJ1-1, reads DTAVSQTPKYLVTQMGNDKSIKCEQNLGHDTMYWYKQDSKKFLKIMFSYNNKELIINETVPNRFSPKSPDKAHLNLHINSLELGDSAVYFCASSHGDRGTEAFFGQGTRLTVV.

V usage is TRBV12-3 or TRBV12-4 and J usage is TRBJ1-1, with D possibly matching TRBD1 (6 bases). Trimming cost V 3 bases and J 4 bases, with 15 bases left between them. The CDR3 contains 15 residues. CDR3 nucleotides: TGTGCCAGCAGTTTGGCCTCCGTAGGGGGCACTGAAGCTTTCTTT. Residues: CASSLASVGGTEAFF.

Ten or more counts support this clonotype. Here the CDR3 reads CASSLVLTAGAGEKLFF. The DNA of the CDR3 is TGTGCCAGCAGCTTAGTGTTGACTGCAGGGGCGGGTGAAAAACTGTTTTTT. The chain recombines TRBV11-2 with TRBJ1-4, with D perhaps matching TRBD1 (6 bases). The germline V and J ends were trimmed by 1 base and 7 bases, with 19 bases remaining between them. This CDR3 has 17 residues. Germline loops: CDR1 SGHAT, CDR2 FQNNGV.

V and J are TRBV10-3 and TRBJ1-3; 8 nucleotides line up with TRBD1. The length of the CDR3 is 15 residues. Trimming cost V 5 bases and J 0 bases; bases outside gene matches: 3. Germline lookup yields CDR1 ENHRY and CDR2 SYGVKD. In DNA form, the CDR3 reads TGTGCCATCAGTCCCCAGGGGGCCTCTGGAAACACCATATATTTT. It codes for CAISPQGASGNTIYF.

The J gene is TRBJ2-7, the V gene TRBV20-1; the match to TRBD1 covers 7 bases. The junction had 9 bases not matched to a gene; V was cut back by 3 bases and J by 4 bases. The CDR3 has 14 amino acids. Germline values: CDR1 DFQATT, CDR2 SNEGSKA (reference sequence). CDR3 nucleotides: TGCAGTGCTAGGGGAGAGACAGGGCGGTACGAGCAGTACTTC. Translation: CSARGETGRYEQYF.

This clonotype was recorded a few times. This chain uses TRBV6-5 with TRBJ2-7; 7 bases map to TRBD2. V lost 4 bases and J lost 0; bases outside the gene matches: 9. Germline CDR1 is MNHEY and CDR2 is SVGAGI. The CDR3 covers 16 residues. The CDR3 DNA reads as TGTGCCAGCAGTTTCCCTCTCGCGGGAGTCTCCTACGAGCAGTACTTC. Encoded protein: CASSFPLAGVSYEQYF.

This clonotype was counted at least ten times. The chain employs TRBV15 and TRBJ2-7; D possibly corresponds to TRBD1 (6 bases). V was shortened by 5 bases and J by 3 bases, with 17 bases between the two germline ends. The CDR3 runs 15 residues. The germline CDR1 and CDR2 sequences are LNHNV and YYDKDF (reference sequence). The CDR3 loop reads CATSVGTSSYYEQYF. The DNA of the CDR3 is TGTGCCACCAGCGTGGGGACAAGCTCTTACTACGAGCAGTACTTC.

This clonotype appeared a few times. V and J are TRBV4-1 and TRBJ1-2; 7 bases match TRBD1. The V segment lost 4 bases and the J segment 5 bases; nucleotides outside the gene matches: 22. The CDR3 spans 19 residues. Germline assignment: CDR1 MGHRA and CDR2 YSYEKL. Here the CDR3 reads CASSPQAGTAETGRYGYTF. CDR3 nucleotide sequence: TGCGCCAGCAGCCCGCAGGCCGGGACAGCGGAGACCGGGAGGTATGGCTACACCTTC.